This T cell receptor beta chain was documented in a study of T cells in localized non-small cell lung cancer (dated by TCRdb to 2018 to 2021). Broadly, across the study: Comparing tumors with uninvolved tumor-adjacent lungs, the study looked at the T cell repertoires of over 200 patients with early-stage NSCLC. Of the NSCLC patients, over 120 were male and about a hundred were female, and the mean age was approximately 66 years. All 240 or so NSCLC patients in the cohort were treatment-naive and had localized lung tumors that were resected. Study-wide conclusions, independent of this receptor: Uninvolved tumor-adjacent lung showed the highest T cell clonality, higher than tumor, which suggests more focused antigenic responses in the adjacent lung. Longer overall survival was associated with higher blood T cell density, whereas shorter survival was associated with higher adjacent-lung clonality. A median of roughly 58 of the top 100 tumor clones were detected in paired uninvolved adjacent lung, and about 29 of these tumor clones were also found among the top 100 clones of the paired uninvolved adjacent lung. Because the study design was exploratory, TCR variables were selected using unadjusted p-values without false-discovery rate correction. Because multi-region sequencing of the tumors was not done, intratumor heterogeneity could not be ruled out.

In the case of this clone: Its target antigen remains unknown. Within one base of it there is no much larger clone, and no base qualities were kept.

Trimming accounts for 4 bases at V and 8 bases at J, while the number of junction bases matched to no gene is 12. From its cysteine to its phenylalanine, the CDR3 spans 15 amino acids. Kept here is only the CDR3 DNA, which spans 45 bases and is read in frame from base 1. Sequences MNHEY (CDR1) and SVGAGI (CDR2) are obtained from the germline V gene. At diagnosis, tumor, uninvolved tumor-adjacent lung and peripheral blood were collected and then preserved as a mix of FFPE and fresh-frozen material. For TCR repertoire profiling, blood samples were analyzed in the form of peripheral blood mononuclear cells. The immunoSEQ Assay was used to sequence TCR beta CDR3 regions from DNA. The source study handled its data this way. To compute T cell density, TCR beta template counts were normalized to usable DNA, which was estimated by amplifying housekeeping genes. Richness was estimated using the preseqR package, with extrapolation to 400,000 templates for PBMC samples and to 120,000 templates for tissue samples. Clonality was calculated as one minus Pielou's evenness. To identify tissue-enriched TCRs, differential abundance testing was run on productive amino-acid clonotypes with a minimum total count of 5 and an alpha of 0.1. The Jaccard Index and the Morisita Overlap Index were used to measure how much the repertoires overlapped between compartments. TCR beta CDR3s were clustered by GLIPH together with public tetramer-defined viral CDR3s, and at least three viral sequences plus V-gene enrichment were required for viral motifs. TCRdb took over this immuneACCESS table, retaining in-frame rearrangements with V and J assigned. Such tables are incomplete; in checked studies, under half of the missing clones stem from an unresolved V gene, and the remainder is unexplained. V and J calls and clone size are those listed in that table; D and trimming were worked out from the DNA. Within this sample are approximately 100,000 clones, with approximately 91% of them counted one time only. Together, the top ten hold roughly 3.9% of the sample.

This receptor was obtained from a woman aged 40-69 years with stage II squamous cell lung carcinoma. The specimen was PBMCs, collected before any cancer treatment. The rearrangement combines TRBV6-5 with TRBJ1-1, with 8 junctional bases fitting TRBD1. The CDR3 region: CASSFDDRGIAEAFF. The base sequence is TGTGCCAGCAGTTTTGATGACAGGGGAATTGCGGAAGCTTTCTTT.